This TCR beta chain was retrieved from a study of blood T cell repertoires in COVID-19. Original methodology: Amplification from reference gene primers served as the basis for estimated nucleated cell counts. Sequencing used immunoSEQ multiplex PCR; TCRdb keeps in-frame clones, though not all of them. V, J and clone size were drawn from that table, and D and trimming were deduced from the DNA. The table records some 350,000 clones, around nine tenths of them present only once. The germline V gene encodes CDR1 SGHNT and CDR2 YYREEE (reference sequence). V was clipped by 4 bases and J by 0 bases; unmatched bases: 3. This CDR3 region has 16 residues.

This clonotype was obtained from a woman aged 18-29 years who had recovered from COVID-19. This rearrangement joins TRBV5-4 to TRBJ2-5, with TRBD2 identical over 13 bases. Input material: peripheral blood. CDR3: CASSPGLAGHQETQYF. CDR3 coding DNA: TGTGCCAGCAGCCCGGGACTAGCGGGACACCAAGAGACCCAGTACTTC.